This T cell receptor (beta chain) is from a study of blood T cell repertoires in COVID-19. Study background: Donors in the United States, Italy and Spain gave samples during acute or convalescent COVID-19.

Some clones are missing from TCRdb's copy, which holds only in-frame ones; the method was immunoSEQ multiplex PCR. In the table there are about 200,000 clones, around 85% of which are singletons. CDR1 and CDR2 from the germline V gene are SGHTA and FQGNSA. The CDR3 covers 14 residues. Trimming removed 1 base from V and 2 bases from J, with 6 bases in between. This sequence was found in a woman aged 40-49 years with acute COVID-19. The chain couples TRBV7-2 to TRBJ2-1; possibly TRBD2 for D (5 bases). Sequenced: PBMCs or T cells enriched from blood (not recorded which). CDR3 loop: CASSLDGTYNEQFF. Written as DNA, the CDR3 is TGTGCCAGCAGCTTAGACGGGACCTACAATGAGCAGTTCTTC.